This record looks at one TCR beta chain sequence and its context. The record originates from a study of blood T cell repertoires in COVID-19. Study details: Collection of acute and convalescent COVID-19 samples took place in the United States, Italy and Spain. In each case, the material was cDNA or gDNA derived from T cells, B-cell-depleted T cells, or PBMCs.

Original processing methods: Amplification with reference gene primers provided the estimates of nucleated cell counts. Clones were read by immunoSEQ multiplex PCR, and TCRdb kept only the in-frame ones, dropping some. D and trimming come from the DNA, and the V and J calls and clone size come from that table. The sample carries 95,000 to 150,000 clones, over 65% recorded once. The V end lost 1 base, the J end lost 0 bases, and 16 bases lay between the germline ends. CDR3 size: 18 residues. Germline CDR1 is MGHRA and CDR2 is YSYEKL. Sequenced sample: peripheral blood. The sequence derives from a woman between 70 and 85 years old with acute or convalescent COVID-19. The chain is built from TRBV4-1 and TRBJ1-3; maybe TRBD1 (5 bases). The CDR3 loop reads CASSQGGTGGISGNTIYF. The DNA for the CDR3 is TGCGCCAGCAGCCAAGGGGGAACAGGAGGGATCTCTGGAAACACCATATATTTT.